One sample yielded the 2 T cell receptor beta chains listed below, sequenced in a study of OX40 agonist ivuxolimab in advanced cancers. Profiled with immunoSEQ multiplex PCR; TCRdb holds only in-frame clones, not every one. The sample yields some 19,000 clones, around 84% seen once. This specimen was CD4+ or CD8+ T cells sorted from blood, taken in a trial of the OX40 agonist ivuxolimab. The receptors derive from an adult with an advanced solid tumor such as melanoma, head and neck, liver or kidney cancer.

V usage is TRBV23-1 and J usage is TRBJ2-1, with 12 bases matching TRBD1. TRBV23-1 is an ORF; its function is uncertain. The junction had 6 bases not matched to a gene; V was cut back by 3 bases and J by 9 bases. This CDR3 region has 15 residues. The CDR3 DNA sequence: TGCGCCAGCAGTCACATGGGACAGGGGGCCAGTGAGCAGTTCTTC. This translates into CASSHMGQGASEQFF.

The chain links TRBV5-4 to TRBJ2-5; tentatively, D is TRBD1 (6 bases). Germline V gives CDR1 SGHNT, CDR2 YYREEE (reference sequence). V lost 5 bases and J 5 bases, leaving 10 bases between the germline ends. CDR3 length: 12 amino acids. CDR3 DNA sequence: TGTGCCAGCAGAGGGGGATCGGAGACCCAGTACTTC. Its protein is CASRGGSETQYF.